The clone carrying this TCR beta chain was recorded once. Antigen unknown. The sample is drawn from a study of metastatic and nonmetastatic thyroid tumors. About the research overall: Repertoires were compared across blood and tumor or nodule tissue from malignant and benign thyroid patients. Study-wide points: When malignant thyroid tumors were compared with benign nodules, TCR beta diversity was reportedly significantly higher in the malignant tumors. This held in both blood and tumor samples.

CDR1 is SGDLS and CDR2 is YYNGEE in the germline V gene. This CDR3 is built from 15 residues. The V end lost 0 bases, the J end lost 1 base, and 10 bases lay between the germline ends. Original processing methods: Construction of a distant-metastasis classifier for papillary thyroid cancer relied on CDR3 differences across clinicopathological groups. TCRdb re-called the PCR reads with MiXCR. The V and J calls and clone size come from TCRdb's table, not from the authors' own analysis. The sample lists about 18,000 clones, about 32% occurring once. Not a single patient had been given any form of treatment at any point before undergoing thyroid surgery.

The gene calls are TRBV9 and TRBJ2-5, with D tentatively TRBD1 (5 bases). The clonotype comes from a male donor with papillary thyroid cancer or a benign thyroid nodule (not recorded which). Some clones in this sample may be carry-over from other donors' samples. Sequencing was carried out using tumor tissue. In DNA, the CDR3 is TGTGCCAGCAGCGTAGGAGGACAAGCCCAAGAGACCCAGTACTTC. The encoded protein is CASSVGGQAQETQYF.